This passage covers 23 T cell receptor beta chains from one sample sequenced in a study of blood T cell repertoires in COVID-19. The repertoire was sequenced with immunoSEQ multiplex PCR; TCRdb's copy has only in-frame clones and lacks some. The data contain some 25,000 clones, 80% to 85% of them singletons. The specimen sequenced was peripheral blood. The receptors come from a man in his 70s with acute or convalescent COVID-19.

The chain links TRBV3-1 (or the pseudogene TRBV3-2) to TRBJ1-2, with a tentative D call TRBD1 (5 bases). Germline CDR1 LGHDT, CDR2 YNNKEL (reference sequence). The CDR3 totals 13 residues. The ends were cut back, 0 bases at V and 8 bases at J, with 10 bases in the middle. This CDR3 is CASSQERGGGYTF. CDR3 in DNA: TGTGCCAGCAGCCAAGAACGCGGGGGAGGCTACACCTTC.

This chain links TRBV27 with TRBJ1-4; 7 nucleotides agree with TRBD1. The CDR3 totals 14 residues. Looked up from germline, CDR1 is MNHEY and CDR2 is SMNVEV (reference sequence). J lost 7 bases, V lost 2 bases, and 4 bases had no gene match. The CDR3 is CASSLRGRFEKLFF. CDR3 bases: TGTGCCAGCAGTTTAAGGGGGCGCTTTGAAAAACTGTTTTTT.

CDR3 bases: TGTGCCAGCAGCAACAGACAGGGCCTCATGAACACTGAAGCTTTCTTT. Encoded protein: CASSNRQGLMNTEAFF. The rearrangement joins TRBV7-9 to TRBJ1-1; TRBD1 agrees at 7 bases. The CDR3 spans 16 residues. V was clipped by 5 bases and J by 0 bases; unmatched bases: 9. Germline CDR1 SEHNR, CDR2 FQNEAQ (reference sequence).

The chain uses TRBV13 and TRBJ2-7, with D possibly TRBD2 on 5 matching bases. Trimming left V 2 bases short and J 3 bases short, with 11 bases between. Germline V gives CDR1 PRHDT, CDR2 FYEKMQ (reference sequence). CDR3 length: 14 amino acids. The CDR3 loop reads CASSLSGNDYEQYF. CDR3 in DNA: TGTGCCAGCAGCTTATCCGGGAACGACTACGAGCAGTACTTC. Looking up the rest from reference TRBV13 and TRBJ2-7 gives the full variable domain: AAGVIQSPRHLIKEKRETATLKCYPIPRHDTVYWYQQGPGQDPQFLISFYEKMQSDKGSIPDRFSAQQFSDYHSELNMSSLELGDSALYFCASSLSGNDYEQYFGPGTRLTVT.

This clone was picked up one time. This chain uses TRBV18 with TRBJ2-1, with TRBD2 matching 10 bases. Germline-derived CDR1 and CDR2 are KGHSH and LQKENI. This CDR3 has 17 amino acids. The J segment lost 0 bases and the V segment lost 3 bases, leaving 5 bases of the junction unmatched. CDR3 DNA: TGTGCCAGCTCACCCCTTCCTAGCGGGAGCTCCTACAATGAGCAGTTCTTC. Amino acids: CASSPLPSGSSYNEQFF. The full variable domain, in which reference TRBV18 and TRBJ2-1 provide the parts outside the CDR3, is NAGVMQNPRHLVRRRGQEARLRCSPMKGHSHVYWYRQLPEEGLKFMVYLQKENIIDESGMPKERFSAEFPKEGPSILRIQQVVRGDSAAYFCASSPLPSGSSYNEQFFGPGTRLTVL.

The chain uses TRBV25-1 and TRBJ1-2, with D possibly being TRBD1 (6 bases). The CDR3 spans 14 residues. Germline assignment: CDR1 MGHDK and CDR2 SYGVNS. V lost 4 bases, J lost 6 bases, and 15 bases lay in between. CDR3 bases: TGTGCCAGCAGTGGAGGGGGGGAGGGGAATGGCTACACCTTC. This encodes CASSGGGEGNGYTF.

The chain's CDR3 is CASSADRGGGYTF. The DNA for the CDR3 is TGTGCCAGCAGCGCCGACAGGGGAGGAGGCTACACCTTC. The chain employs TRBV7-9 and TRBJ1-2; 8 bases are a match to TRBD1. CDR1 and CDR2 (germline): SEHNR, FQNEAQ (reference sequence). The CDR3 contains 13 residues. V trimming: 5 bases; J trimming: 8 bases; junction bases outside the gene matches: 7.

The DNA for the CDR3 is TGCAGTGCTAGTAGGACAGCTTCAGGCACGCAGTATTTT. This translates into CSASRTASGTQYF. V gene TRBV20-1 combines with J gene TRBJ2-3, with D possibly TRBD1 on 6 matching bases. The ends were cut back, 3 bases at V and 9 bases at J, with 16 bases in the middle. The CDR3 runs to 13 residues. CDR1 is DFQATT and CDR2 is SNEGSKA in the germline V gene (reference sequence).

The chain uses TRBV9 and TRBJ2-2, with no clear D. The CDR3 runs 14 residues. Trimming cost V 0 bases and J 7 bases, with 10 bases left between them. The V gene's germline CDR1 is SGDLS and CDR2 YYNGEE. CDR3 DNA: TGTGCCAGCAGCGTAGACCAGGCCGGCGGGGAGCTGTTTTTT. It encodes CASSVDQAGGELFF.

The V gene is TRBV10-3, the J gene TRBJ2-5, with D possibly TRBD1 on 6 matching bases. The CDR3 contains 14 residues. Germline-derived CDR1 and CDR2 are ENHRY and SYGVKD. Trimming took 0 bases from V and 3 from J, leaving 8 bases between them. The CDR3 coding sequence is TGTGCCATCAGTGAGTCTGGACAGAAAGAGACCCAGTACTTC. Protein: CAISESGQKETQYF.

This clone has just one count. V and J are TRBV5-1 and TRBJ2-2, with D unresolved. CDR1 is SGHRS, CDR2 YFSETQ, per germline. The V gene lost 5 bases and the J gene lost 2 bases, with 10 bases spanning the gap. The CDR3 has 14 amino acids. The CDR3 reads CASSLITNTGELFF. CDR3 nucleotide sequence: TGCGCCAGCAGTTTAATAACTAACACCGGGGAGCTGTTTTTT. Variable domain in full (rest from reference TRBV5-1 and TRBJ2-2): KAGVTQTPRYLIKTRGQQVTLSCSPISGHRSVSWYQQTPGQGLQFLFEYFSETQRNKGNFPGRFSGRQFSNSRSEMNVSTLELGDSALYLCASSLITNTGELFFGEGSRLTVL.

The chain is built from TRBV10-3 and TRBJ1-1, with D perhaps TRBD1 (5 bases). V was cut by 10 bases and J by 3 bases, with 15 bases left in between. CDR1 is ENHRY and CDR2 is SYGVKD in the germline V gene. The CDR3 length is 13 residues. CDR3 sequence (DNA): TGTGCCACCCAGGGAGGTGTAGACACTGAAGCTTTCTTT. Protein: CATQGGVDTEAFF.

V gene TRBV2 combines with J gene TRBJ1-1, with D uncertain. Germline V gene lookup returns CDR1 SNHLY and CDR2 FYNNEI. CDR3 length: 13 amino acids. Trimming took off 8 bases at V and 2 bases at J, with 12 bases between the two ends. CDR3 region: CASAGDYNTEAFF. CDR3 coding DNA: TGTGCCAGCGCTGGAGATTACAACACTGAAGCTTTCTTT.

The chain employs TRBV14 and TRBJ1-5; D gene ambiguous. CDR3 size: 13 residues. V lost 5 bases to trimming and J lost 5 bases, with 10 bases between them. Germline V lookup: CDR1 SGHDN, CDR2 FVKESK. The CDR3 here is CASSVRVDQPQHF. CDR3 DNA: TGTGCCAGCAGCGTCCGGGTGGATCAGCCCCAGCATTTT.

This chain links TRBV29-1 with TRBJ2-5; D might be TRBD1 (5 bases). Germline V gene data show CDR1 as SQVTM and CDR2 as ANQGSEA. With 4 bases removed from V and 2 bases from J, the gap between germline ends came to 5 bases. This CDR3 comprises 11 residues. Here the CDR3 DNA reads TGCAGCGTTGGACAGCAAGAGACCCAGTACTTC. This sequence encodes CSVGQQETQYF. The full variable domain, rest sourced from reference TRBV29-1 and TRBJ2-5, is SAVISQKPSRDICQRGTSLTIQCQVDSQVTMMFWYRQQPGQSLTLIATANQGSEATYESGFVIDKFPISRPNLTFSTLTVSNMSPEDSSIYLCSVGQQETQYFGPGTRLLVL.

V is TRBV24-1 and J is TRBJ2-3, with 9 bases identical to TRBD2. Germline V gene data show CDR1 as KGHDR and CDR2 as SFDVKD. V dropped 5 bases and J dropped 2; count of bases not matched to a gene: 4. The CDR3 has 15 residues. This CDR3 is CATSGPSGITDTQYF. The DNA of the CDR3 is TGTGCCACCAGTGGGCCTAGCGGGATCACAGATACGCAGTATTTT.

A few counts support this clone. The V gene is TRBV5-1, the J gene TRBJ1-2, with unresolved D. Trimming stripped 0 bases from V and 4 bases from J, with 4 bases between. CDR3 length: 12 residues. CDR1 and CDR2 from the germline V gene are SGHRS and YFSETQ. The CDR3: CASSLESYGYTF. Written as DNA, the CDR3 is TGCGCCAGCAGCTTGGAGAGCTATGGCTACACCTTC.

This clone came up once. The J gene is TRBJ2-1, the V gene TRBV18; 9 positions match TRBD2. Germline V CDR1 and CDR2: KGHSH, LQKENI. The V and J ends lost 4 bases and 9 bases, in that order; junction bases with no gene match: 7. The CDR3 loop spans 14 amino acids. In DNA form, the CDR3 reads TGTGCCAGCTCACAAGGCGGGGGGGCTGGTGAGCAGTTCTTC. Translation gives CASSQGGGAGEQFF.

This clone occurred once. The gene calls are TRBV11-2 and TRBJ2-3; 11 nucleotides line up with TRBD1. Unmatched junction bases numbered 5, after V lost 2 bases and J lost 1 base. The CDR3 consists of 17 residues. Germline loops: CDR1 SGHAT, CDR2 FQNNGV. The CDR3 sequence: CASSLSPGQGGTDTQYF. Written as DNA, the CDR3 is TGTGCCAGCAGCTTAAGTCCGGGACAGGGGGGCACAGATACGCAGTATTTT. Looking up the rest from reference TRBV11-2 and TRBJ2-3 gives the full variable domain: EAGVAQSPRYKIIEKRQSVAFWCNPISGHATLYWYQQILGQGPKLLIQFQNNGVVDDSQLPKDRFSAERLKGVDSTLKIQPAKLEDSAVYLCASSLSPGQGGTDTQYFGPGTRLTVL.

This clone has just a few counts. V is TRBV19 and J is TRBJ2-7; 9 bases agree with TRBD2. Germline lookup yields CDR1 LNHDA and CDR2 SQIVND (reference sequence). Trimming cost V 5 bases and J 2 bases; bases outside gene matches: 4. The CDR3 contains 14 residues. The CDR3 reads CASSEAGGPYEQYF. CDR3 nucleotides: TGTGCCAGTAGTGAGGCGGGGGGGCCCTACGAGCAGTACTTC.

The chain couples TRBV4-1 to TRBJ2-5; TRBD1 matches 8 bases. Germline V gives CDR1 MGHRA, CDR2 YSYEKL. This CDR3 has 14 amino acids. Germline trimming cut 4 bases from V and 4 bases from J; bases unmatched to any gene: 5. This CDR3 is CASSLGQGRETQYF. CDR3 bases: TGCGCCAGCAGCCTTGGACAGGGAAGAGAGACCCAGTACTTC.

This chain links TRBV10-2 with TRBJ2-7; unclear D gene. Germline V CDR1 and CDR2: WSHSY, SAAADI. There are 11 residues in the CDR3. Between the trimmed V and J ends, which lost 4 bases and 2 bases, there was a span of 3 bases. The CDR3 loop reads CASSAAYEQYF. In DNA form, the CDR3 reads TGCGCCAGCAGTGCCGCCTACGAGCAGTACTTC.

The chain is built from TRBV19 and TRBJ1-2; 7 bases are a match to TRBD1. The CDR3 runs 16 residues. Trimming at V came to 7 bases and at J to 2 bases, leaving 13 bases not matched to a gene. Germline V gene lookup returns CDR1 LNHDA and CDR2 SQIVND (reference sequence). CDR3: CASTSRGPGPNYGYTF. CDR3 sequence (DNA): TGTGCCAGTACCTCGAGGGGGCCGGGGCCAAACTATGGCTACACCTTC.